These 28 T cell receptor beta chains came from one sample sequenced in a study of cytotoxic CD8 clonotypes in ibrutinib-treated CLL. Produced via immunoSEQ multiplex PCR; TCRdb's table is partial and in-frame only. The sample records more than 150,000 clones, around 72% being singletons. The specimen comprised PBMCs, sampled after 24 months of ibrutinib treatment. These receptors were taken from a human donor with chronic lymphocytic leukemia.

The chain links TRBV4-2 to TRBJ2-6, with D unclear. Germline CDR1 LGHNA, CDR2 YNFKEQ. Trimming left V 0 bases short and J 4 bases short, with 4 bases between. CDR3 size: 14 residues. The CDR3 spells CASSQEEGANVLTF. The CDR3 bases are TGTGCCAGCAGCCAAGAGGAAGGGGCCAACGTCCTGACTTTC.

This clone was seen more than once but under ten times. V usage is TRBV27 and J usage is TRBJ1-2; D is unclear. Trimming shortened V by 6 bases and J by 5 bases, and 10 bases separated the two germline ends. Germline V gene data show CDR1 as MNHEY and CDR2 as SMNVEV (reference sequence). The CDR3 is 12 amino acids. The CDR3 sequence: CASSDNIYGYTF. The CDR3 nucleotides read TGTGCCAGCAGCGACAACATATATGGCTACACCTTC.

The chain combines TRBV11-3 with TRBJ2-1, with 14 bases identical to TRBD2. CDR1 and CDR2 from the germline V gene are SGHNT and YENEEA. V lost 5 bases, J lost 10 bases, and 7 bases stayed unmatched. The CDR3 is made up of 15 amino acids. DNA for the CDR3: TGTGCCAGCAGCCCCCGGACTAGCGGGAGGCGGGAGCAGTTCTTC. It encodes CASSPRTSGRREQFF.

CDR3 coding DNA: TGTGCCAGCAGTGAGTATTTTGATAGCAATCAGCCCCAGCATTTT. It yields the protein CASSEYFDSNQPQHF. J is TRBJ1-5 and V is TRBV6-1; D is unresolved. The CDR3 runs to 15 residues. Germline-derived CDR1 and CDR2 are MNHNS and SASEGT. Trimming removed 3 bases from V and 0 bases from J, with 9 bases in between.

The sample holds one count of this clone. The chain combines TRBV6-1 with TRBJ1-4; D is unresolved. The CDR3 loop spans 13 amino acids. The V and J ends lost 7 bases and 8 bases respectively, with 14 bases between them. Germline V gene sequence: CDR1 MNHNS, CDR2 SASEGT. This chain's CDR3 is CASTRGGSEKLFF. Here the CDR3 DNA reads TGTGCCAGCACCCGGGGAGGTAGCGAAAAACTGTTTTTT.

This clone has only a few counts. The V gene is TRBV19, the J gene TRBJ2-7; 12 bases are a match to TRBD2. Germline V gene lookup returns CDR1 LNHDA and CDR2 SQIVND (reference sequence). The CDR3 has 18 amino acids. With 2 bases clipped from V and 3 bases from J, the junction kept 11 bases outside the gene matches. The CDR3 here is CASSITGLAGGPGYEQYF. The CDR3 DNA follows: TGTGCCAGTAGTATAACAGGTCTAGCGGGAGGGCCAGGCTACGAGCAGTACTTC.

This chain connects TRBV6-5 to TRBJ2-7; possibly TRBD1 for D (6 bases). The CDR3 is made up of 16 amino acids. Trimming took off 2 bases at V and 1 base at J, with 15 bases between the two ends. CDR1 and CDR2 from the germline V gene are MNHEY and SVGAGI. The CDR3: CASSYVGQLPSYEQYF. DNA for the CDR3: TGTGCCAGCAGTTACGTCGGACAGCTACCTTCCTACGAGCAGTACTTC.

This clone was seen just once. The rearrangement uses TRBV14 and TRBJ2-5; TRBD2 is a possible D gene (6 bases). The CDR3 runs 17 residues. Trimming left V 0 bases short and J 0 bases short, with 14 bases between. The V gene's germline CDR1 is SGHDN and CDR2 FVKESK. The CDR3 DNA is TGTGCCAGCAGCCAAGATAGGCGCAGGGAGGACCAAGAGACCCAGTACTTC. It encodes CASSQDRRREDQETQYF.

The V call is TRBV5-1, the J call TRBJ2-1, with D perhaps matching TRBD1 (5 bases). Trimming left V 0 bases short and J 4 bases short, with 11 bases between. This CDR3 comprises 15 residues. Germline values: CDR1 SGHRS, CDR2 YFSETQ. The CDR3 loop reads CASSLDQGSYNEQFF. In DNA, the CDR3 is TGCGCCAGCAGCTTGGATCAGGGTAGTTACAATGAGCAGTTCTTC.

This clone was counted a single time. CDR3 in DNA: TGTGCCAGCAGCTTAGCCTGGGGCAGAACTAACTATGGCTACACCTTC. Translation gives CASSLAWGRTNYGYTF. The J gene is TRBJ1-2, the V gene TRBV7-2; D is possibly TRBD1 (5 bases). V lost 0 bases to trimming and J lost 0 bases, with 11 bases between them. Germline-derived CDR1 and CDR2 are SGHTA and FQGNSA. The CDR3 is 16 amino acids.

V usage is TRBV27 and J usage is TRBJ1-2, with 7 bases aligning to TRBD1. The junction had 9 bases not matched to a gene; V was cut back by 5 bases and J by 3 bases. Germline V gene sequence: CDR1 MNHEY, CDR2 SMNVEV (reference sequence). The CDR3 extends over 15 amino acids. Here the CDR3 DNA reads TGTGCCAGCAGTCGGGGGGAAACAGGGGACTATGGCTACACCTTC. This encodes CASSRGETGDYGYTF.

The chain has TRBV4-3 and TRBJ1-2; 9 positions agree with TRBD1. Unmatched junction bases numbered 16, after V lost 1 base and J lost 7 bases. The CDR3 spans 18 residues. Per the germline V gene, CDR1 is LGHNA and CDR2 is YSLEER. The CDR3 coding sequence is TGCGCCAGCAGCCAAGGAATTACAGGGGGCGCGGATTTGGGTGGCTACACCTTC. Translating it yields CASSQGITGGADLGGYTF.

CDR3 amino acids: CASRHQDPRYNEQFF. The CDR3 nucleotides are TGTGCCAGCAGACATCAGGACCCAAGATACAATGAGCAGTTCTTC. The chain uses TRBV7-2 and TRBJ2-1; no clear D gene. The CDR3 sequence is 15 residues long. Germline-derived CDR1 and CDR2 are SGHTA and FQGNSA. The V gene lost 6 bases and the J gene lost 4 bases, with 16 bases spanning the gap.

The chain joins TRBV5-4 to TRBJ2-3; TRBD2 aligns across 9 bases. CDR1 and CDR2 from the germline V gene are SGHNT and YYREEE (reference sequence). The CDR3 has 15 residues. The V gene end was trimmed by 2 bases and the J gene end by 3 bases; junction bases not matched to a gene: 4. CDR3 coding DNA: TGTGCCAGCAGCTTTCAAGCGGGAGGAACAGATACGCAGTATTTT. It encodes CASSFQAGGTDTQYF.

The chain combines TRBV7-2 with TRBJ1-3; unclear D gene. Trimming pared 0 bases from V and 0 bases from J, leaving 6 bases between. Germline V lookup: CDR1 SGHTA, CDR2 FQGNSA. The CDR3 runs 15 residues. The CDR3 spells CASSLAVLSGNTIYF. The CDR3 DNA reads TGTGCCAGCAGCTTAGCAGTCCTCTCTGGAAACACCATATATTTT.

The chain is built from TRBV5-4 and TRBJ2-5, with D tentatively TRBD2 (5 bases). Germline lookup yields CDR1 SGHNT and CDR2 YYREEE (reference sequence). The CDR3 extends over 13 amino acids. With 2 bases removed from V and 4 bases from J, the gap between germline ends came to 9 bases. The CDR3 bases are TGTGCCAGCAGCTTCCGGGGTCGAGAGACCCAGTACTTC. As protein: CASSFRGRETQYF.

The V call is TRBV28, the J call TRBJ1-2, with a tentative D call TRBD1 (6 bases). Germline CDR1 and CDR2: MDHEN and SYDVKM. The CDR3 runs to 13 residues. Trimming left V 5 bases short and J 4 bases short, with 11 bases between. The CDR3 loop is CASSNRAPYGYTF. The CDR3 DNA reads as TGTGCCAGCAGTAACAGGGCCCCCTATGGCTACACCTTC.

A note on this clone: The junction shows a germline mismatch at one end, possibly a read error. The chain couples TRBV7-9 to TRBJ2-7; D might be TRBD1 (6 bases). The CDR3 totals 13 residues. Germline V gene lookup returns CDR1 SEHNR and CDR2 FQNEAQ (reference sequence). CDR3 loop: CASSLEQGLEQYF. CDR3 sequence (DNA): TGTGCCAGCAGTTTAGAACAGGGTTTGGAGCAGTACTTC.

This clone occurred once. The CDR3 is CSGGEESGYTF. Here the CDR3 DNA reads TGCAGCGGCGGGGAGGAATCTGGCTACACCTTC. The chain couples TRBV29-1 to TRBJ1-2; D remains ambiguous. The CDR3 has 11 amino acids. V was clipped by 7 bases and J by 7 bases, with 13 bases between them. Germline CDR1 SQVTM, CDR2 ANQGSEA.

This clone was seen more than once but under ten times. The gene calls are TRBV28 and TRBJ1-3; the D gene is possibly TRBD1 (5 bases). The CDR3 has 16 amino acids. The germline gives CDR1 MDHEN, CDR2 SYDVKM. Trimming stripped 5 bases from V and 4 bases from J, with 18 bases between. CDR3 sequence (DNA): TGTGCCAGCAGTATCGCTGGGGGTGGTCTCGGAAACACCATATATTTT. It is translated as CASSIAGGGLGNTIYF. Complete variable domain (other parts from reference TRBV28 and TRBJ1-3): DVKVTQSSRYLVKRTGEKVFLECVQDMDHENMFWYRQDPGLGLRLIYFSYDVKMKEKGDIPEGYSVSREKKERFSLILESASTNQTSMYLCASSIAGGGLGNTIYFGEGSWLTVV.

In regard to this clone: The same CDR3 arises from other DNA sequences in this sample as well. The gene calls are TRBV15 and TRBJ1-3; the D gene is possibly TRBD1 (5 bases). V was shortened by 0 bases and J by 4 bases, with 10 bases between the two germline ends. This CDR3 has 15 amino acids. Germline assignment: CDR1 LNHNV and CDR2 YYDKDF (reference sequence). Here the CDR3 reads CATSRDPGSGNTIYF. CDR3 in DNA: TGTGCCACCAGCAGAGATCCAGGGTCCGGAAACACCATATATTTT. The whole variable domain, filled in from reference TRBV15 and TRBJ1-3, reads DAMVIQNPRYQVTQFGKPVTLSCSQTLNHNVMYWYQQKSSQAPKLLFHYYDKDFNNEADTPDNFQSRRPNTSFCFLDIRSPGLGDTAMYLCATSRDPGSGNTIYFGEGSWLTVV.

This clone was counted once. This CDR3 reads CARSGGQGQRVLTF. The CDR3 nucleotides are TGTGCCAGAAGCGGCGGACAGGGCCAGCGGGTCCTGACTTTC. V and J are TRBV5-3 and TRBJ2-6; 8 nucleotides agree with TRBD1. TRBV5-3 is noted as an ORF with a role that remains uncertain. Trimming cost V 4 bases and J 13 bases; bases outside gene matches: 10. This CDR3 contains 14 residues.

The CDR3 DNA is TGCGCCAGCAGCCAAGATATAGCGGGTGCCTCCTACGAGCAGTACTTC. Protein sequence: CASSQDIAGASYEQYF. The rearrangement links TRBV4-3 to TRBJ2-7, with 7 bases fitting TRBD2. Germline V gene data show CDR1 as LGHNA and CDR2 as YSLEER. The CDR3 spans 16 residues. The ends lost 0 bases at V and 0 bases at J; junction bases unmatched: 5.

The J gene is TRBJ2-4, the V gene TRBV6-1; D unclear. Germline CDR1 and CDR2: MNHNS and SASEGT. V shed 1 base and J shed 7 bases, with 20 bases lying between them. CDR3 length equals 17 residues. The CDR3 DNA is TGTGCCAGCAGTGAAGTTGAAGGGTTTGGGCTCGGGAACATTCAGTACTTC. This translates into CASSEVEGFGLGNIQYF.

V and J are TRBV2 and TRBJ2-7; D may be TRBD1 (5 bases). CDR1 and CDR2 (germline): SNHLY, FYNNEI. V lost 7 bases, J lost 2 bases, and 15 bases lay in between. The CDR3 loop spans 14 amino acids. CDR3 nucleotides: TGTGCCAGCAATAATCGCGACAGAGCCTACGAGCAGTACTTC. It specifies CASNNRDRAYEQYF.

V gene TRBV7-2 combines with J gene TRBJ2-7; 9 positions agree with TRBD2. The CDR3 runs 15 residues. Germline V gene sequence: CDR1 SGHTA, CDR2 FQGNSA. J gave up 6 bases and V 2 bases, and 8 bases lay outside the gene matches. Here the CDR3 DNA reads TGTGCCAGCAGCTTACCCGGGACTAGCTGGGCCGAGCAGTACTTC. It encodes CASSLPGTSWAEQYF.

The V call is TRBV11-1, the J call TRBJ2-5, with D perhaps assigned TRBD1 or TRBD2 (5 bases each). The CDR3 has 15 amino acids. Trimming removed 2 bases from V and 5 bases from J, with 15 bases in between. Germline V gene lookup returns CDR1 SGHAT and CDR2 FQDESV (reference sequence). The CDR3 DNA reads TGTGCCAGCAGCTTAATTCAGGGAGTAGGGGAGACCCAGTACTTC. It codes for CASSLIQGVGETQYF.

CDR3 bases: TGTGCCAGCTCACCAGGAGGGATCGACTATGGCTACACCTTC. This encodes CASSPGGIDYGYTF. The rearrangement joins TRBV18 to TRBJ1-2; no reliable D call. Germline lookup yields CDR1 KGHSH and CDR2 LQKENI. V lost 2 bases, J lost 3 bases, and 10 bases lay in between. CDR3 size: 14 residues. The whole variable domain, remainder taken from reference TRBV18 and TRBJ1-2, is NAGVMQNPRHLVRRRGQEARLRCSPMKGHSHVYWYRQLPEEGLKFMVYLQKENIIDESGMPKERFSAEFPKEGPSILRIQQVVRGDSAAYFCASSPGGIDYGYTFGSGTRLTVV.